This TCR beta chain was identified during a study of blood T cell repertoires in COVID-19 (dated by TCRdb to about 2020). As for the study more broadly: Collaborator samples came from the United States, Italy and Spain and covered acute and convalescent phases of COVID-19. The material from the prospective study consisted of cDNA or gDNA derived from T cells, B-cell-depleted T cells, or PBMCs. Deeply sampled blood TCRbeta repertoires from subjects exposed to, actively infected with, or recovered from COVID-19 were included in the dataset. The repertoires were released in a freely available public database meant as a resource for research on the immune response to SARS-CoV-2. The samples were drawn from the first 160 participants of the ongoing ImmuneRACE study and from over 950 subjects provided by 6 global collaborators. The sample metadata nearly always contained a de-identified subject ID, COVID-19 status, age in years and sex. HLA class I and class II types, where available, came from metadata supplied by the sample provider rather than from assay-based typing.

This clone was recorded only once. This clone's antigen is unknown. No base-level quality is on record; no much larger clone is a single base apart. One collaborating source in Seattle enrolled patients during active infection and followed them longitudinally through the course of disease. Each collaborating institution followed its own protocols to collect whole blood in K2EDTA tubes. For TCRbeta analysis, collaborator samples were shipped as frozen whole blood, as isolated PBMCs, or as DNA extracted from either sample type. Via the germline V gene, CDR1 is SGHVS and CDR2 FNYEAQ. Trimming removed 1 base from V and 5 bases from J, leaving 17 bases between the germline ends. From cysteine to phenylalanine, the CDR3 is 16 amino acids long. Of all the DNA, just the CDR3 is kept, 48 bases in frame from base 1. The immunoSEQ Assay, a bias-controlled multiplex PCR, was used to amplify TCRbeta CDR3 regions from genomic DNA. In the original analysis: Nucleated cell counts per sample were estimated from amplification of reference gene primers within the assay. Sequence reads were collapsed and filtered to measure the absolute abundance of every unique TCRbeta CDR3 rearrangement. Productive Simpson clonality was computed per sample as the square root of Simpson's diversity index over productive rearrangements. As stored in TCRdb, this immuneACCESS dataset retains in-frame rearrangements with V and J assigned. A fraction of the clones does not appear; measured against another copy, unresolved V genes explain less than half of the discrepancy, and the remainder lacks a known reason. V and J calls and clone size are copied from that table; D and trimming were computed from the DNA. This sample lists roughly 60,000 clones; more than 70% were detected once. The ten biggest clones cover about 15% of the sample.

Study-wide conclusions, independent of this receptor: The quantity of clinical and demographic metadata differed by source and by participant and was supplied without curation.

The source is a man aged 60-69 years with COVID-19, enrolled during active disease. The sequencing input was peripheral blood. Recombination connected TRBV7-6 to TRBJ2-5, and TRBD2 may be the D gene, going by 6 matching bases. The DNA is as follows: TGTGCCAGCAGCTTAGGAGGAGGGTCCATTGGGGAGACCCAGTACTTC. This encodes CASSLGGGSIGETQYF.